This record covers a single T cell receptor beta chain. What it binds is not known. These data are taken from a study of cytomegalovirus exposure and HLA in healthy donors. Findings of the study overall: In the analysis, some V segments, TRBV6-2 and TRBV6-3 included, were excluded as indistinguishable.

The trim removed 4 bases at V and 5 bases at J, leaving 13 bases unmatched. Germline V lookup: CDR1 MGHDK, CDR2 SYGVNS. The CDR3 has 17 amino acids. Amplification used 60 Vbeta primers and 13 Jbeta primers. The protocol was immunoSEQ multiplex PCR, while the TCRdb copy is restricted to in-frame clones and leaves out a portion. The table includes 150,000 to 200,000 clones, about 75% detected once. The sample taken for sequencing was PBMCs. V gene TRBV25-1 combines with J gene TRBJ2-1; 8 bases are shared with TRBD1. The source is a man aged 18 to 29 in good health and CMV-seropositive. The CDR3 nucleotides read TGTGCCAGCAGTGCCTGGGAGGACCTCAGGGGGCACAATGAGCAGTTCTTC. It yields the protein CASSAWEDLRGHNEQFF. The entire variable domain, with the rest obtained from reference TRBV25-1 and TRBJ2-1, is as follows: EADIYQTPRYLVIGTGKKITLECSQTMGHDKMYWYQQDPGMELHLIHYSYGVNSTEKGDLSSESTVSRIRTEHFPLTLESARPSHTSQYLCASSAWEDLRGHNEQFFGPGTRLTVL.